This passage covers 18 T cell receptor beta chains from one sample sequenced in a study of blood T cell repertoires in COVID-19. Sequencing was performed with immunoSEQ multiplex PCR; in TCRdb, only in-frame clones are kept and a portion is missing. This table holds 150,000 to 200,000 clones, about nine tenths found once. Sequencing input: peripheral blood. Receptors were obtained from a man aged 40-55 years with acute or convalescent COVID-19.

The J gene is TRBJ2-5, the V gene TRBV15; 9 bases agree with TRBD2. V dropped 1 base and J dropped 3; count of bases not matched to a gene: 9. Germline V gene data show CDR1 as LNHNV and CDR2 as YYDKDF (reference sequence). There are 17 residues in the CDR3. CDR3 DNA sequence: TGTGCCACCAGCAGAGTTGCGGGGGGGCCCGTCGAAGAGACCCAGTACTTC. Encoded protein: CATSRVAGGPVEETQYF.

The V call is TRBV5-4, the J call TRBJ2-5, with TRBD2 matching 14 bases. CDR1 SGHNT and CDR2 YYREEE come from the germline V gene (reference sequence). The CDR3 sequence is 16 residues long. J gave up 5 bases and V 4 bases, and 7 bases lay outside the gene matches. Written as DNA, the CDR3 is TGTGCCAGCAGCCCGGGACTAGCGGGGGTCGGGGAGACCCAGTACTTC. Amino acid sequence: CASSPGLAGVGETQYF.

The chain combines TRBV7-8 with TRBJ2-2; D gene uncertain. The V gene lost 5 bases and the J gene lost 6 bases, with 10 bases spanning the gap. Germline V gene lookup returns CDR1 SGHVS and CDR2 FQNEAQ. This CDR3 has 13 amino acids. CDR3: CASSPRFPGELFF. The CDR3 DNA sequence: TGTGCCAGCAGCCCCCGTTTCCCCGGGGAGCTGTTTTTT.

This chain connects TRBV19 to TRBJ1-5; 7 nucleotides match TRBD1. V gave up 5 bases and J gave up 5 bases; unmatched junction bases: 9. Germline assignment: CDR1 LNHDA and CDR2 SQIVND (reference sequence). CDR3 length: 15 amino acids. CDR3 coding DNA: TGTGCCAGTAGTGAGTTGAGGGGGCGTCATCAGCCCCAGCATTTT. It yields the protein CASSELRGRHQPQHF.

The J gene is TRBJ1-2, the V gene TRBV7-2; D is perhaps TRBD1 (5 bases). Germline CDR1 SGHTA, CDR2 FQGNSA. This CDR3 contains 15 residues. The V end lost 0 bases, the J end lost 1 base, and 9 bases lay between the germline ends. The CDR3 nucleotides are TGTGCCAGCAGCTTAGCCGGGGGGGGTAACTATGGCTACACCTTC. Encoded protein: CASSLAGGGNYGYTF.

The chain is built from TRBV27 and TRBJ1-6; D uncertain. Germline V gene lookup returns CDR1 MNHEY and CDR2 SMNVEV (reference sequence). V gave up 4 bases and J gave up 0 bases, with 13 bases separating them. CDR3 length equals 17 residues. The CDR3 loop reads CASSWAGSSSYNSPLHF. In DNA form, the CDR3 reads TGTGCCAGCAGTTGGGCCGGAAGCAGCTCCTATAATTCACCCCTCCACTTT.

The chain is built from TRBV27 and TRBJ1-1; D is uncertain. This CDR3 is built from 13 residues. Trimming shortened V by 6 bases and J by 6 bases, and 14 bases separated the two germline ends. CDR1 and CDR2 from the germline V gene are MNHEY and SMNVEV (reference sequence). In nucleotides, the CDR3 is TGTGCCAGCAGCTTTAGTATTGAGTCTGAAGCTTTCTTT. Translation gives CASSFSIESEAFF.

The CDR3 coding sequence is TGTGCCAGCAGTTTGGGCAGGGCTGAGACCCAGTACTTC. Its translation is CASSLGRAETQYF. The V gene is TRBV12-3 or TRBV12-4, the J gene TRBJ2-5; D is possibly TRBD1 (5 bases). This CDR3 contains 13 residues. V was shortened by 3 bases and J by 5 bases, with 10 bases between the two germline ends.

The V gene is TRBV6-1, the J gene TRBJ2-1, with D possibly being TRBD2 (6 bases). CDR1 is MNHNS and CDR2 is SASEGT in the germline V gene. V lost 1 base, J lost 2 bases, and 9 bases lay in between. The CDR3 is 15 amino acids. The CDR3 is CASSEGWGAYNEQFF. CDR3 coding DNA: TGTGCCAGCAGTGAAGGATGGGGGGCCTACAATGAGCAGTTCTTC.

The V call is TRBV4-1, the J call TRBJ2-7; 7 positions match TRBD2. Germline CDR1 and CDR2: MGHRA and YSYEKL. V dropped 0 bases and J dropped 2; count of bases not matched to a gene: 7. CDR3 length: 16 residues. The CDR3 reads CASSQEPAGRAYEQYF. The CDR3 bases are TGCGCCAGCAGCCAAGAACCGGCAGGGAGGGCCTACGAGCAGTACTTC.

This chain joins TRBV12-3 or TRBV12-4 and TRBJ2-1; 12 bases are a match to TRBD2. The CDR3 has 12 amino acids. The J segment lost 8 bases and the V segment lost 10 bases, leaving 3 bases of the junction unmatched. This CDR3 is CATTSGGYEQFF. The CDR3, as DNA: TGTGCCACGACTAGCGGGGGTTATGAGCAGTTCTTC.

This rearrangement joins TRBV5-4 to TRBJ1-1; D is uncertain. The germline V gene has CDR1 SGHNT and CDR2 YYREEE (reference sequence). With 3 bases removed from V and 5 bases from J, the gap between germline ends came to 8 bases. The CDR3 runs 12 residues. The CDR3 coding sequence is TGTGCCAGCAGCTCCAGGTTAACTGAAGCTTTCTTT. Its protein is CASSSRLTEAFF. Variable domain in full (rest from reference TRBV5-4 and TRBJ1-1): ETGVTQSPTHLIKTRGQQVTLRCSSQSGHNTVSWYQQALGQGPQFIFQYYREEENGRGNFPPRFSGLQFPNYSSELNVNALELDDSALYLCASSSRLTEAFFGQGTRLTVV.

This chain uses TRBV19 with TRBJ1-1; TRBD1 agrees at 10 bases. The CDR3 length is 14 residues. V lost 8 bases and J lost 4; bases outside the gene matches: 7. Germline-derived CDR1 and CDR2 are LNHDA and SQIVND (reference sequence). The CDR3 region has the DNA TGTGCCAGTCACGACAGGGGGCGAGGCACTGAAGCTTTCTTT. This gives the protein CASHDRGRGTEAFF. Combining the CDR3 with reference TRBV19 and TRBJ1-1 gives the whole variable domain DGGITQSPKYLFRKEGQNVTLSCEQNLNHDAMYWYRQDPGQGLRLIYYSQIVNDFQKGDIAEGYSVSREKKESFPLTVTSAQKNPTAFYLCASHDRGRGTEAFFGQGTRLTVV.

This CDR3 is CASSPVETGGILSGANVLTF. The CDR3 DNA reads TGTGCCAGCTCACCGGTTGAAACAGGGGGTATACTCTCTGGGGCCAACGTCCTGACTTTC. The chain has TRBV18 and TRBJ2-6, with TRBD1 matching over 8 bases. The CDR3 sequence is 20 residues long. Germline CDR1 and CDR2: KGHSH and LQKENI. V shed 3 bases, J shed 0 bases, and the junction held 13 bases outside the gene matches.

This clone was observed a few times. The CDR3 spells CASSVPAQGEGELFF. The CDR3 region has the DNA TGTGCCAGCAGCGTCCCCGCCCAGGGGGAGGGGGAGCTGTTTTTT. V and J are TRBV9 and TRBJ2-2; 7 bases map to TRBD1. V was clipped by 2 bases and J by 8 bases; unmatched bases: 9. The CDR3 sequence is 15 residues long. CDR1 and CDR2 from the germline V gene are SGDLS and YYNGEE.

This sequence joins TRBV10-1 and TRBJ2-6; TRBD1 aligns across 8 bases. Germline V gene lookup returns CDR1 WNHNN and CDR2 SYGVQD (reference sequence). Trimming removed 4 bases from V and 4 bases from J; junction bases left unmatched: 3. CDR3 size: 15 residues. This CDR3 reads CASSATGAGANVLTF. Written as DNA, the CDR3 is TGCGCCAGCAGTGCGACAGGGGCCGGGGCCAACGTCCTGACTTTC.

This chain uses TRBV6-2 or TRBV6-3 with TRBJ1-1; D remains unclear. The germline V and J ends were trimmed by 0 bases and 5 bases, with 13 bases remaining between them. Germline assignment: CDR1 MNHEY and CDR2 SVGEGT. There are 15 residues in the CDR3. The chain's CDR3 is CASSYSRVGRTEAFF. CDR3 DNA sequence: TGTGCCAGCAGTTACTCCCGGGTCGGAAGGACTGAAGCTTTCTTT.

This clone came up a few times. V and J are TRBV2 and TRBJ1-4, with 7 bases fitting TRBD1. With 5 bases clipped from V and 5 bases from J, the junction kept 8 bases outside the gene matches. The CDR3 extends over 15 amino acids. Germline lookup yields CDR1 SNHLY and CDR2 FYNNEI. The CDR3 nucleotides read TGTGCCAGCAGTATCGAACAGGGACAGAATGAAAAACTGTTTTTT. It specifies CASSIEQGQNEKLFF.